Listed below are T cell receptor beta chains from one sample, sequenced in a study of T cell repertoires in cytomegalovirus infection. TCRdb independently ran MiXCR on the reads; one entry per CDR3 protein. Of some 500,000 distinct CDR3 sequences in the sample, 33% are singletons; the top ten hold about a sixth. Antigen specificity for these receptors is unknown. The sequencing here drew on cultured PBMCs, taken from culture after CMV antigen stimulation. The origin of the receptors is a human donor in good health (CMV status not recorded). Some clones in this sample may be carry-over from other donors' samples. CDR3s include the opening cysteine and the closing phenylalanine or tryptophan. The D gene is left open where the match is weak. Part of the rows lack a size; the others show once, few, many or a class for expanded clones.

clone size	J gene	D gene	V gene	CDR3 protein	CDR3 DNA
-	TRBJ1-1	-	TRBV12-5	CASGTDLGTEAFF	TGTGCTAGTGGTACCGATTTAGGGACTGAAGCTTTCTTT
few	TRBJ1-2	TRBD1	TRBV4-1	CASSQAETGKYGYTF	TGCGCCAGCAGCCAAGCCGAGACAGGGAAGTATGGCTACACCTTC
many	TRBJ2-7	-	TRBV7-8	CASSLGTITEQYF	TGTGCCAGCAGCTTAGGGACGATAACCGAGCAGTACTTC
many	TRBJ2-3	-	TRBV5-1	CASSLSGVGTDTQYF	TGTGCCAGCAGCTTATCGGGAGTTGGCACAGATACGCAGTATTTT
-	TRBJ1-2	TRBD1	TRBV27	CASSPTTGGLYGYTF	TGTGCCAGCAGTCCTACTACAGGGGGTCTCTATGGCTACACCTTC
few	TRBJ1-2	TRBD1	TRBV20-1	CSAKTGNYGYTF	TGCAGTGCCAAGACAGGGAACTATGGCTACACCTTC
many	TRBJ2-7	TRBD1	TRBV7-2	CASSITGGFGYEQYF	TGTGCCAGCAGCATAACAGGGGGCTTCGGGTACGAGCAGTACTTC
-	TRBJ1-1	TRBD1	TRBV9	CASSVGGDRGTEAFF	TGTGCCAGCAGCGTAGGAGGGGACAGGGGCACTGAAGCTTTCTTT
few	TRBJ1-2	-	TRBV12-3/TRBV12-4	CASSPPGGRYYGYTF	TGTGCCAGCAGCCCGCCGGGGGGGCGTTACTATGGCTACACCTTC
few	TRBJ2-1	-	TRBV10-3	CAIQRSIYNEQFF	TGTGCCATTCAGCGGTCCATTTACAATGAGCAGTTCTTC
-	TRBJ2-5	-	TRBV5-5	CASRIMPGPQETQYF	TGTGCCAGCAGGATCATGCCAGGGCCTCAAGAGACCCAGTACTTC
few	TRBJ2-1	-	TRBV12-3/TRBV12-4	CANRGGTTTNEQFF	TGTGCCAACAGGGGGGGGACCACGACCAATGAGCAGTTCTTC
many	TRBJ1-2	TRBD1	TRBV7-2	CASSLTWDRSYGYTF	TGTGCCAGCAGCTTAACATGGGACAGGAGCTATGGCTACACCTTC
few	TRBJ1-1	-	TRBV27	CASSLPGHENTEAFF	TGTGCCAGCAGTTTGCCGGGACATGAGAACACTGAAGCTTTCTTT
-	TRBJ1-1	-	TRBV28	CASRGPGRRNTEAFF	TGTGCCAGCAGAGGGCCGGGACGGAGGAACACTGAAGCTTTCTTT
few	TRBJ2-1	TRBD2	TRBV24-1	CATSVGTSGKKSSYNEQFF	TGTGCCACCAGTGTGGGGACTAGCGGGAAAAAGAGCTCCTACAATGAGCAGTTCTTC
-	TRBJ2-5	-	TRBV10-3	CAISPDLALETQYF	TGTGCCATCTCCCCCGATCTAGCTTTAGAGACCCAGTACTTC
few	TRBJ1-2	-	TRBV24-1	CATSDLGSYGYTF	TGTGCCACCAGTGATTTAGGGAGCTATGGCTACACCTTC
-	TRBJ1-1	-	TRBV6-2/TRBV6-3	CASSYEAGNMNTEAFF	TGTGCCAGCAGTTACGAAGCAGGGAATATGAACACTGAAGCTTTCTTT
-	TRBJ2-7	TRBD1	TRBV4-1	CASTPSQDRFRDRGYEQYF	TGCGCCAGCACCCCCAGCCAAGATCGATTCCGGGACAGGGGATACGAGCAGTACTTC
-	TRBJ2-3	TRBD2	TRBV11-3	CASSFALAGGPDTQYF	TGTGCCAGCAGCTTTGCATTGGCGGGAGGACCAGATACGCAGTATTTT
-	TRBJ1-3	-	TRBV30	CAWSVQTGNTIYF	TGTGCCTGGAGTGTACAGACTGGAAACACCATATATTTT
few	TRBJ2-1	TRBD1	TRBV27	CASSRTGGYSYNEQFF	TGTGCCAGCAGCCGGACAGGGGGTTACTCCTACAATGAGCAGTTCTTC
-	TRBJ2-7	-	TRBV12-3/TRBV12-4	CASSLVGSRLEQYF	TGTGCCAGCAGTTTAGTCGGGAGTCGATTGGAGCAGTACTTC
-	TRBJ1-5	-	TRBV7-2	CASSLVAGQGQPQHF	TGTGCCAGCAGCTTAGTTGCCGGCCAGGGTCAGCCCCAGCATTTT
-	TRBJ2-1	-	TRBV6-2/TRBV6-3	CACSYGQGGYNEQFF	TGTGCCTGCAGTTACGGGCAGGGAGGCTACAATGAGCAGTTCTTC
-	TRBJ1-2	TRBD1	TRBV28	CASSLRDRGDYGYTF	TGTGCCAGCAGTTTGCGGGACAGGGGGGACTATGGCTACACCTTC
-	TRBJ1-2	-	TRBV7-2	CASSFEGSYGYTF	TGTGCCAGCAGCTTCGAGGGCAGTTATGGCTACACCTTC
many	TRBJ2-1	TRBD2	TRBV11-3	CASSPGLAGSDEQFF	TGTGCCAGCAGCCCCGGACTAGCGGGATCGGATGAGCAGTTCTTC
-	TRBJ1-1	-	TRBV15	CATSRQRRTEAFF	TGTGCCACCAGCAGACAACGGAGGACTGAAGCTTTCTTT
-	TRBJ2-1	-	TRBV9	CASTLREDATSEQFF	TGTGCCAGCACCCTCAGGGAGGACGCTACCTCCGAGCAGTTCTTC
-	TRBJ2-7	-	TRBV11-2	CASSLGSGPSYEQYF	TGTGCCAGCAGCTTAGGGAGCGGACCTTCCTACGAGCAGTACTTC
-	TRBJ1-2	-	TRBV19	CASSIGRQVPGYTF	TGTGCCAGTAGTATAGGCCGCCAAGTACCTGGCTACACCTTC
-	TRBJ1-1	-	TRBV4-3	CASSQVERLGAEAFF	TGCGCCAGCAGCCAAGTCGAACGTCTTGGCGCTGAAGCTTTCTTT
-	TRBJ1-1	-	TRBV29-1	CSVGYRNTEAFF	TGCAGCGTTGGATACAGGAACACTGAAGCTTTCTTT
-	TRBJ2-5	-	TRBV28	CASGPWGTQYF	TGTGCCAGCGGCCCTTGGGGGACCCAGTACTTC
many	TRBJ2-7	TRBD1	TRBV28	CASSSSGTGSYEQYF	TGTGCCAGCAGCTCGTCCGGGACAGGCTCCTACGAGCAGTACTTC
few	TRBJ1-1	-	TRBV6-1	CASSERVTEAFF	TGTGCCAGCAGTGAGCGTGTAACTGAAGCTTTCTTT
-	TRBJ2-5	-	TRBV2	CARTETKIQETQYF	TGTGCCAGAACAGAAACCAAAATACAAGAGACCCAGTACTTC
-	TRBJ2-1	-	TRBV6-6	CASSYSAGTYNEQFF	TGTGCCAGCAGTTATTCGGCAGGGACCTACAATGAGCAGTTCTTC
-	TRBJ1-1	-	TRBV7-8	CASSLVRPANTEAFF	TGTGCCAGCAGCTTAGTAAGGCCGGCTAACACTGAAGCTTTCTTT
-	TRBJ1-4	TRBD1	TRBV27	CASSGQGANEKLFF	TGTGCCAGCAGCGGACAGGGTGCTAATGAAAAACTGTTTTTT
few	TRBJ2-2	TRBD2	TRBV6-2/TRBV6-3	CASREREWYTGELFF	TGTGCCAGCAGGGAGCGGGAGTGGTACACCGGGGAGCTGTTTTTT
many	TRBJ2-1	-	TRBV7-2	CASNSGHYNEQFF	TGTGCCAGCAACTCCGGGCATTACAATGAGCAGTTCTTC
few	TRBJ1-1	-	TRBV12-3/TRBV12-4	CASSFWGNEAEAFF	TGTGCCAGCAGTTTTTGGGGTAATGAGGCTGAAGCTTTCTTT
-	TRBJ2-4	-	TRBV9	CASSVTVENIQYF	TGTGCCAGCAGCGTTACAGTGGAGAACATTCAGTACTTC
-	TRBJ2-7	TRBD1	TRBV7-4	CASSRGQSAYEQYF	TGTGCCAGCAGCAGGGGACAGTCAGCCTACGAGCAGTACTTC
-	TRBJ2-1	TRBD1	TRBV9	CASSGMGMEDRGRFDEQFF	TGTGCCAGCAGCGGAATGGGTATGGAAGACAGGGGGCGGTTCGATGAGCAGTTCTTC
few	TRBJ1-1	-	TRBV6-2/TRBV6-3	CASSYGPLRAGRNTEAFF	TGTGCCAGCAGTTATGGCCCCTTAAGGGCAGGACGGAACACTGAAGCTTTCTTT
-	TRBJ2-2	-	TRBV5-1	CASSSGGTTNTGELFF	TGCGCCAGCAGCTCAGGCGGGACAACGAACACCGGGGAGCTGTTTTTT
few	TRBJ2-1	TRBD2	TRBV20-1	CSAGPSGRGNEQFF	TGCAGTGCCGGCCCTAGCGGGAGGGGCAATGAGCAGTTCTTC
-	TRBJ1-5	-	TRBV6-2/TRBV6-3	CASSYNRIERNQPQHF	TGTGCCAGCAGTTACAACAGGATTGAACGCAATCAGCCCCAGCATTTT
-	TRBJ1-2	TRBD1	TRBV3-1	CASSQDWGTGNGYTF	TGTGCCAGCAGCCAAGATTGGGGGACAGGGAATGGCTACACCTTC
-	TRBJ2-5	-	TRBV28	CASEDEQGGQETQYF	TGTGCCAGCGAGGACGAACAAGGGGGCCAAGAGACCCAGTACTTC